This T cell receptor (beta chain) stems from a study of T-cell memory formation after mild COVID-19 (dated by TCRdb to the early 2020s). With regard to the full study: TCR sequence clusters from the two donors were largely donor specific. Longitudinal TCRalpha and TCRbeta repertoire sequencing tracked T-cell clones expanding and contracting after mild COVID-19 in two donors. Two young, previously healthy adult volunteers, one female and one male, were included in the cohort. What the study reported, not specific to this receptor: The second-wave clones that peaked on day 37 were not confirmed to be SARS-CoV-2 specific. Contracting CD4+ clones appeared mostly in the CM and EM memory subsets, whereas CD8+ clones were enriched in EMRA. Only two mild cases were covered in the study, and larger cohorts including severe cases with pre-infection samples were considered necessary. Clones contracting from day 15 to 85 had balanced CD4/CD8 phenotypes, while a second wave expanding from day 15 to 37 was biased towards CD4+. The detection of some responding clones in pre-infection memory suggests that pre-existing cross-reactive memory T cells joined the SARS-CoV-2 response.

Ficoll-Paque density gradient centrifugation was the method used to isolate PBMCs. V is shortened by 4 bases, J by 5 bases, and the region joining them spans 14 bases. From a lookup of the germline V gene (reference sequence), CDR1 and CDR2 are SSHAT and FNYEAQ. The CDR3 covers 14 residues, taking in both the cysteine and the phenylalanine. The sequence is cut down to CDR3 DNA, 42 bases in frame from base 1. The instrument given in TCRdb is Illumina NovaSeq 6000. TCRalpha and TCRbeta cDNA libraries were constructed by 5'RACE with constant-segment primers, with sample barcodes and unique molecular identifiers being introduced. RNA was extracted from every sample with Trizol reagent. Library amplification was performed in two PCR steps, and a second sample barcode and Illumina TruSeq adapters were introduced in the second step. Libraries were sequenced on an Illumina NovaSeq with 2 x 150 bp paired-end reads. From the authors' description of their analysis: Demultiplexing of reads and collapsing into UMI-guided consensus sequences were performed with migec v1.2.7. Using mixcr v2.1.11, the UMI consensuses were aligned to TRA and TRB V and J templates and assembled into clonotypes. Clonotypes were classified as expanded or contracted when called significant by both edgeR and NoisET, with noise models trained on biological replicates. For edgeR calls, the cutoffs were a false discovery rate-adjusted p below 0.01 and a log2 fold-change threshold of 1. As an exploratory analysis of dynamics, max-normalized trajectories of the 1000 most abundant clonotypes were examined with PCA combined with hierarchical clustering. Separately sequenced CD4+ and CD8+ repertoires were used to assign the CD4 or CD8 phenotype of responding clones. TCRdb passed the public sequencing reads through fastp at Q25 and MiXCR, retaining productive beta sequences. A single entry per CDR3 protein holds the most common genes and DNA from its merged rows. The V and J calls were determined by TCRdb, not by the authors. Across this sample there are roughly 89,000 distinct CDR3 sequences, with around 13% seen only once. The ten most abundant clones make up about a quarter of the sample.

As regards this clonotype: The specificity of this receptor is unknown. The sample holds no much larger clone one base away, and base qualities are not on file.

The sample was PBMCs or a T cell subset sorted from them (not recorded which). This clonotype was obtained from an adult woman who had mild COVID-19 (a few samples of this study predate the infection). The sample titles of this study are shuffled in the database, so cell type and time point are left out; the donor was told from shared clones. The chain is encoded by TRBV7-7 joined to TRBJ2-5, with TRBD2 tentatively as D gene (5 bases match). The sequenced DNA: TGTGCCAGCAGCTCCGAACCACGCGGGGAGACCCAGTACTTC. Its translation is CASSSEPRGETQYF.